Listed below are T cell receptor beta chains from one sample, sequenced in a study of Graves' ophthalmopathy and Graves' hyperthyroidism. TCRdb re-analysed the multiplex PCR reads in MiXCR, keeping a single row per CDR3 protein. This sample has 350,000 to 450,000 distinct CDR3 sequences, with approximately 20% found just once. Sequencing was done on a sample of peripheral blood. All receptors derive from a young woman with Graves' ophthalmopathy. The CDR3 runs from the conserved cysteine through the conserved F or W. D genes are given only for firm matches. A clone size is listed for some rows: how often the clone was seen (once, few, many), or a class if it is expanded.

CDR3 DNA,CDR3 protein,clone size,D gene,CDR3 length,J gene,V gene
TGCAGTGCTGGCAGGACGGGTAGCTCCTACGAGCAGTACTTC,CSAGRTGSSYEQYF,few,NA,14,TRBJ2-7,TRBV20-1
TGCAGCGTTCGCGCAGGTGAAGCTTTCTTT,CSVRAGEAFF,many,NA,10,TRBJ1-1,TRBV29-1
TGCGCCAGCAGCCAAGAGGGCGGGAACTCCTACGAGCAGTACTTC,CASSQEGGNSYEQYF,NA,NA,15,TRBJ2-7,TRBV4-3
TGTGCCAGCAGTTACTCACCTCCCCTGACAGGTCGCCAAGAGACCCAGTACTTC,CASSYSPPLTGRQETQYF,many,NA,18,TRBJ2-5,TRBV6-5
TGTGCCAGCAGCCCCGGACGGGTTACTGAAGCTTTCTTT,CASSPGRVTEAFF,NA,NA,13,TRBJ1-1,TRBV7-9
TGTGCCAGCAGTCCTACACGGGACCCAAGGGGGGTCACCGGGGAGCTGTTTTTT,CASSPTRDPRGVTGELFF,many,NA,18,TRBJ2-2,TRBV6-2/TRBV6-3
TGTGCCAGCAGTGAAGGCAGGGGTGTAGGGTCACCCCTCCACTTT,CASSEGRGVGSPLHF,NA,NA,15,TRBJ1-6,TRBV6-1
TGCGCCAGCAGTGAAGGGGTCGGACAGGGTTACAGCACTGAAGCTTTCTTT,CASSEGVGQGYSTEAFF,many,TRBD1,17,TRBJ1-1,TRBV10-1
TGTGCCAGCAGTGCAGGGGCCATGAACACTGAAGCTTTCTTT,CASSAGAMNTEAFF,many,NA,14,TRBJ1-1,TRBV6-1
TGTGCCAGCAGCTTCTTCCAGGGTAGCTCGGAGACCCAGTACTTC,CASSFFQGSSETQYF,few,NA,15,TRBJ2-5,TRBV7-8
TGTGCCAGCTCACCCCTCCGTGTGACAGGGCCCAATCAGCCCCAGCATTTT,CASSPLRVTGPNQPQHF,many,TRBD1,17,TRBJ1-5,TRBV18
TGTGCCAGCAGCATAAGCCGGGACAGGGACGAGACCCAGTACTTC,CASSISRDRDETQYF,NA,TRBD1,15,TRBJ2-5,TRBV9
TGTGCCTGCGCAAGGAAGAACACTGAAGCTTTCTTT,CACARKNTEAFF,many,NA,12,TRBJ1-1,TRBV30
TGTGCCAGCACCGAGACAGGGTTGAATTCACCCCTCCACTTT,CASTETGLNSPLHF,NA,TRBD1,14,TRBJ1-6,TRBV28
TGTGCCAGCACCGGGGCGAGGCCTTATGCGGGAGGCTACACCTTC,CASTGARPYAGGYTF,many,NA,15,TRBJ1-2,TRBV6-2/TRBV6-3
TGCGCCAGCAGCCGAGACGGGGGTTCACCCCTCCACTTT,CASSRDGGSPLHF,many,NA,13,TRBJ1-6,TRBV5-1
TGTGCCAGCAGTTCCCCAGCGGGAGACCGTTACGAGCAGTACTTC,CASSSPAGDRYEQYF,NA,TRBD2,15,TRBJ2-7,TRBV28
TGTGCCAGCAGCCCGGTATTGGGGGCTCGATCTGGAAACACCATATATTTT,CASSPVLGARSGNTIYF,many,NA,17,TRBJ1-3,TRBV11-2
TGTGCCAGCGGTCAGGACAGGTCCCTGGAGGCTTTCTTT,CASGQDRSLEAFF,many,TRBD1,13,TRBJ1-1,TRBV11-2
TGTGCCAGCAGTCCTCGACAGGGGCGGAAGACCCAGTACTTC,CASSPRQGRKTQYF,many,TRBD1,14,TRBJ2-5,TRBV27
TGTGCCAGCAGTGCTGGACTAGCGACCCAAGAGACCCAGTACTTC,CASSAGLATQETQYF,NA,TRBD2,15,TRBJ2-5,TRBV6-1
TGTGCCAGCAGACCGCGGGAGGGGAGCACCTATAATTCACCCCTCCACTTT,CASRPREGSTYNSPLHF,many,NA,17,TRBJ1-6,TRBV6-1
TGTGCCAGTAGTACGAAAGACAGCAACACTGAAGCTTTCTTT,CASSTKDSNTEAFF,NA,NA,14,TRBJ1-1,TRBV19
TGTGCCACCCAGACAGTTTCCACAGATACGCAGTATTTT,CATQTVSTDTQYF,many,NA,13,TRBJ2-3,TRBV10-3
TGTGCCAGTAGTACGGGACCGCCCTACGAGCAGTACTTC,CASSTGPPYEQYF,many,NA,13,TRBJ2-7,TRBV19
TGCAGCGGGGCGACCTCCTACGAGCAGTACTTC,CSGATSYEQYF,many,NA,11,TRBJ2-7,TRBV29-1
TGTGCCAGCAGGGCAGGGAGGGACTACGAGCAGTACTTC,CASRAGRDYEQYF,many,TRBD2,13,TRBJ2-7,TRBV6-5
TGCGCCAGCAGCCAAGATCGAAGGGGGGGGTACGAGCAGTACTTC,CASSQDRRGGYEQYF,many,NA,15,TRBJ2-7,TRBV4-3
TGTGCCAGCAGCCTGGACAGTAACACTGAAGCTTTCTTT,CASSLDSNTEAFF,many,NA,13,TRBJ1-1,TRBV7-6
TGCGCCAGCAGTGAGTCGGTCACTTCGGGATACGAGCAGTACTTC,CASSESVTSGYEQYF,many,NA,15,TRBJ2-7,TRBV10-1
TGTGCCAGCAGTTTAGTCTTCGGGGGCGCGGCCGGGGAGCTGTTTTTT,CASSLVFGGAAGELFF,NA,NA,16,TRBJ2-2,TRBV12-3/TRBV12-4
TGTGCCAGCAGTGGCTCCCGGGCCTACGAGCAGTACTTC,CASSGSRAYEQYF,many,NA,13,TRBJ2-7,TRBV6-1
TGTGCCAGCAGTTCAACCCCGGGAGTGGACGGCTACACCTTC,CASSSTPGVDGYTF,NA,NA,14,TRBJ1-2,TRBV28
TGTGCCAGCAGCTTGTCCGGGGGTGTTGGGGCCAACGTCCTGACTTTC,CASSLSGGVGANVLTF,many,NA,16,TRBJ2-6,TRBV7-3
TGTGCCAGCAGTTCCCGGGCCGGGGAGCTGTCTTTT,CASSSRAGELSF,many,NA,12,TRBJ2-2,TRBV28
TGTGCCAGCAGCTCGGGACCTTTCCCCCTTGGGGAGCTGTTTTTT,CASSSGPFPLGELFF,many,NA,15,TRBJ2-2,TRBV6-4
TGTGCCAGCAGCCGGCGGGACTTCTCCTACGAGCAGTACTTC,CASSRRDFSYEQYF,NA,NA,14,TRBJ2-7,TRBV7-2
TGCAGTGCTAGAGGACTAGCGAGTGAGCAGTACTTC,CSARGLASEQYF,NA,TRBD2,12,TRBJ2-7,TRBV20-1
TGTGCCAGCAGCCCCGGCGGGGCTCGGGAGACCCAGTACTTC,CASSPGGARETQYF,NA,NA,14,TRBJ2-5,TRBV7-3
TGTGCCAGCAGTCTAAGGGAGAACACTGAAGCTTTCTTT,CASSLRENTEAFF,many,NA,13,TRBJ1-1,TRBV6-5
TGCAGTGTGGCGGAAGAGACCCAGTACTTC,CSVAEETQYF,many,NA,10,TRBJ2-5,TRBV20-1
TGTGCCAGCAGCTTAGAGATCAGAGATACGCAGTATTTT,CASSLEIRDTQYF,NA,NA,13,TRBJ2-3,TRBV7-2
TGTGCCACCAGTGAAGGACTTAGCACTGAAGCTTTCTTT,CATSEGLSTEAFF,many,NA,13,TRBJ1-1,TRBV24-1
TGTGCCAGCAGCTTTGGGGGAGAAAACACCATATATTTT,CASSFGGENTIYF,many,NA,13,TRBJ1-3,TRBV11-2
TGTGCCAGCAGTCTCGGACAGGGTCTCCACGAGCAGTACTTC,CASSLGQGLHEQYF,NA,TRBD1,14,TRBJ2-7,TRBV28
TGTGCCAGCTCGAAGCGTACGGGGATGAGTTACGAGCAGTACTTC,CASSKRTGMSYEQYF,many,NA,15,TRBJ2-7,TRBV18
TGTGCCAGCGGGTGGGACAGGGGCGGGCAGCCCCAGCATTTT,CASGWDRGGQPQHF,NA,TRBD1,14,TRBJ1-5,TRBV6-1
TGTGCCAGCAGCCCAATAGGGGTGACGAACACTGAAGCTTTCTTT,CASSPIGVTNTEAFF,many,NA,15,TRBJ1-1,TRBV7-3
TGTGCCAGCAGTATGCCCGGGACAGAATCTTGGACTAGCAGAGAGACCCAGTACTTC,CASSMPGTESWTSRETQYF,NA,NA,19,TRBJ2-5,TRBV28